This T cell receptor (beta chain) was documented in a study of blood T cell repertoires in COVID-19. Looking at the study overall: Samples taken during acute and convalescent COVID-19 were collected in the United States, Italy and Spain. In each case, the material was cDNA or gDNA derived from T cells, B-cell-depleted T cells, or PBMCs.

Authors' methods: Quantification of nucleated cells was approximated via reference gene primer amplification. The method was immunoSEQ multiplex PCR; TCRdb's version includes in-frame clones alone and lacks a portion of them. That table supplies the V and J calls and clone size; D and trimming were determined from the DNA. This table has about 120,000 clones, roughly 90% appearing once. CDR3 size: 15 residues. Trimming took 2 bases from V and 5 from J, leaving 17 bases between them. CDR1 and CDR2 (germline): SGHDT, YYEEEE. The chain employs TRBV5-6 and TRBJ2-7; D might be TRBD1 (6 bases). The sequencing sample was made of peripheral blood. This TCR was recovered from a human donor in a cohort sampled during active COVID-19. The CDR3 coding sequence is TGTGCCAGCAGCTTTTTTGAGGGGGAGTGGGACGAGCAGTACTTC. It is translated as CASSFFEGEWDEQYF.